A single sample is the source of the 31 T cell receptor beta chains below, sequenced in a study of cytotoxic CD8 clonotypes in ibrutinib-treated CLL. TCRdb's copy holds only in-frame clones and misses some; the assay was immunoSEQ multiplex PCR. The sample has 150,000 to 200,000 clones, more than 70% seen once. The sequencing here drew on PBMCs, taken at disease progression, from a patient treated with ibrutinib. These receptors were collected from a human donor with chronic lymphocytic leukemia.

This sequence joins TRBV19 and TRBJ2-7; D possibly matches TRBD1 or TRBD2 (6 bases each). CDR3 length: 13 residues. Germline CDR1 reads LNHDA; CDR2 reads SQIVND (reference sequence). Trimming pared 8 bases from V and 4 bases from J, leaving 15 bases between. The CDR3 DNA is TGTGCCAGTTGCTGGGGGGCCGGTTACGAGCAGTACTTC. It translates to CASCWGAGYEQYF.

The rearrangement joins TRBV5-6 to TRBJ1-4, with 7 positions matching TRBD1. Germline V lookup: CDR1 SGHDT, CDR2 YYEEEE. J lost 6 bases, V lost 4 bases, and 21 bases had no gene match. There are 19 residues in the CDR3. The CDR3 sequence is CASSRITSTKTGLDEKLFF. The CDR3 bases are TGTGCCAGCAGCCGTATAACTAGCACAAAGACAGGGCTAGATGAAAAACTGTTTTTT.

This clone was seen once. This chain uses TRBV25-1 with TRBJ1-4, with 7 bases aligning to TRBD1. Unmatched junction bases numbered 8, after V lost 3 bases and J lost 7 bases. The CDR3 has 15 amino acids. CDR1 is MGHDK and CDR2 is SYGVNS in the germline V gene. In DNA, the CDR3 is TGTGCCAGCAGTGAGGTCATCAGGGGGTTTGAAAAACTGTTTTTT. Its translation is CASSEVIRGFEKLFF.

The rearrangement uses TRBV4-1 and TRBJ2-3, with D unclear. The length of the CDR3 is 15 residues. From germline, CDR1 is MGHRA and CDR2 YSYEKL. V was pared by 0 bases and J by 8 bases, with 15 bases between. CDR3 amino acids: CASSQDFTTGFTQYF. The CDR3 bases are TGCGCCAGCAGCCAAGATTTCACTACCGGATTTACGCAGTATTTT.

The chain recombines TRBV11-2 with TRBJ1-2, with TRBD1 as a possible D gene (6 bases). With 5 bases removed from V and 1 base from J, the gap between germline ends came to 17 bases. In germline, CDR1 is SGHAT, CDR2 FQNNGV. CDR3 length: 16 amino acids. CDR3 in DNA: TGTGCCAGCAGCCTCGCGCAGGGGCGAGGTAACTATGGCTACACCTTC. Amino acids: CASSLAQGRGNYGYTF.

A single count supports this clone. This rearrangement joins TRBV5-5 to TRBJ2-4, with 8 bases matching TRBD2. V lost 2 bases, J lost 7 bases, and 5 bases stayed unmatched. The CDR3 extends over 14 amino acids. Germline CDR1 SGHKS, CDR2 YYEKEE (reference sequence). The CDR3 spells CASSLAGAVNIQYF. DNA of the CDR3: TGTGCCAGCAGCTTAGCGGGAGCCGTGAACATTCAGTACTTC.

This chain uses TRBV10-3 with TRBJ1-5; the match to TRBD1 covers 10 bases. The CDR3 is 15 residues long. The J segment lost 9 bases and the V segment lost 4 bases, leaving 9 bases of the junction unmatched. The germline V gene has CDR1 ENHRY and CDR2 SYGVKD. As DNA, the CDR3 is TGTGCCATCAGTGGGGGAGGGACAGGGGAAAGGCCCCAGCATTTT. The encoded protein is CAISGGGTGERPQHF.

CDR3 DNA: TGTGCCAGCAGCCCCGACAGCGGCTCCTACAATGAGCAGTTCTTC. Protein: CASSPDSGSYNEQFF. This chain links TRBV11-3 with TRBJ2-1; D may correspond to TRBD1 or TRBD2 (5 bases each). In germline, CDR1 is SGHNT, CDR2 YENEEA. This CDR3 spans 15 amino acids. Trimming stripped 5 bases from V and 0 bases from J, with 11 bases between.

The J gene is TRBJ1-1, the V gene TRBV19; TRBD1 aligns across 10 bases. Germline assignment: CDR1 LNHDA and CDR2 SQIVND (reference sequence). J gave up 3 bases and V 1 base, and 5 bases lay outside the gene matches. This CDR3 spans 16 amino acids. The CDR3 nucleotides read TGTGCCAGTAGTATAGCCTGGACAGGGGGTGACACTGAAGCTTTCTTT. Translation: CASSIAWTGGDTEAFF. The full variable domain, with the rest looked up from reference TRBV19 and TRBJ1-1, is DGGITQSPKYLFRKEGQNVTLSCEQNLNHDAMYWYRQDPGQGLRLIYYSQIVNDFQKGDIAEGYSVSREKKESFPLTVTSAQKNPTAFYLCASSIAWTGGDTEAFFGQGTRLTVV.

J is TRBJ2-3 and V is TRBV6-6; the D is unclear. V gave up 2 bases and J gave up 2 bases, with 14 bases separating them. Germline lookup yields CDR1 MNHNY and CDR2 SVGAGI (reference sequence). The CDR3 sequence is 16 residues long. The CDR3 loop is CASSYPDGLITDTQYF. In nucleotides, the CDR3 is TGTGCCAGCAGTTACCCGGACGGGCTGATCACAGATACGCAGTATTTT.

The CDR3 DNA follows: TGTGCCAGTACCAGGACAGGGAGAAACACTGAAGCTTTCTTT. Its protein product is CASTRTGRNTEAFF. This sequence joins TRBV19 and TRBJ1-1, with TRBD1 identical over 8 bases. Germline-derived CDR1 and CDR2 are LNHDA and SQIVND (reference sequence). This CDR3 comprises 14 residues. J gave up 2 bases and V 7 bases, and 6 bases lay outside the gene matches.

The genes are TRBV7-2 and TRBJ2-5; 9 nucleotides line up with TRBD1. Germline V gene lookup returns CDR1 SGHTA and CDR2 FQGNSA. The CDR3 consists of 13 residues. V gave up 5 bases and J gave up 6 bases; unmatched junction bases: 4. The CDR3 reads CASSRTGEQTQYF. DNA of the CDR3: TGTGCCAGCAGCCGGACAGGGGAGCAGACCCAGTACTTC.

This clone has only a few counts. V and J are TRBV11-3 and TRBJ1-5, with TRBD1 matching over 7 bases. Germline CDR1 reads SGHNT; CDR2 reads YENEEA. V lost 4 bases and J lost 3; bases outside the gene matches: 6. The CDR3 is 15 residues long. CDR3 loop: CASSSTGTVNQPQHF. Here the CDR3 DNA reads TGTGCCAGCAGCTCGACCGGGACAGTCAATCAGCCCCAGCATTTT.

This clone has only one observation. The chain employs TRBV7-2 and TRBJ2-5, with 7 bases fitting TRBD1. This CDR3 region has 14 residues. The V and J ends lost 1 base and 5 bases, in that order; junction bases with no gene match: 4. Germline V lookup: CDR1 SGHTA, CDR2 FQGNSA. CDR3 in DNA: TGTGCCAGCAGCTTAGGACAGGGATGGGAGACCCAGTACTTC. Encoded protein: CASSLGQGWETQYF.

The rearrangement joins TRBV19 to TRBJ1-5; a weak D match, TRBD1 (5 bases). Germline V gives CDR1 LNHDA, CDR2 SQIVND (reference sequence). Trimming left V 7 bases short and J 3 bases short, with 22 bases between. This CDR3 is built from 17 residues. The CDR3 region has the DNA TGTGCCAGTAAAGTTTCCGACAGAAGAAGCAACAATCAGCCCCAGCATTTT. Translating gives CASKVSDRRSNNQPQHF.

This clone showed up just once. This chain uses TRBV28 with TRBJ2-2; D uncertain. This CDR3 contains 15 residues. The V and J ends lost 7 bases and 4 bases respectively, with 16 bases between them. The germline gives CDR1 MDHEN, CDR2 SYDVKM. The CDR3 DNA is TGTGCCAGCATCCCGGTAGGATTTTTCACCGGGGAGCTGTTTTTT. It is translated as CASIPVGFFTGELFF. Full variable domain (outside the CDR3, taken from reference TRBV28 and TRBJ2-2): DVKVTQSSRYLVKRTGEKVFLECVQDMDHENMFWYRQDPGLGLRLIYFSYDVKMKEKGDIPEGYSVSREKKERFSLILESASTNQTSMYLCASIPVGFFTGELFFGEGSRLTVL.

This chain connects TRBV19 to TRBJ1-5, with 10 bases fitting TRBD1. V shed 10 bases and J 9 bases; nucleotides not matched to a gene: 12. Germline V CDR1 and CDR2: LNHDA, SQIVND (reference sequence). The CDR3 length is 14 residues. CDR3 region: CATRTGGARWPQHF. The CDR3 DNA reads TGTGCCACCCGGACAGGGGGGGCGCGGTGGCCCCAGCATTTT. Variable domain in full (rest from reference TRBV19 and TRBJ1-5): DGGITQSPKYLFRKEGQNVTLSCEQNLNHDAMYWYRQDPGQGLRLIYYSQIVNDFQKGDIAEGYSVSREKKESFPLTVTSAQKNPTAFYLCATRTGGARWPQHFGDGTRLSIL.

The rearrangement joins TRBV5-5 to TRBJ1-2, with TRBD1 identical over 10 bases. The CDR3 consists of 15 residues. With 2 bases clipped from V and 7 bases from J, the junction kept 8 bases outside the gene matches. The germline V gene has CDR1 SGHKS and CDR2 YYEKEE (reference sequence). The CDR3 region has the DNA TGTGCCAGCAGCTTCCCCGGGACAGGGGATTTTGGCTACACCTTC. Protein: CASSFPGTGDFGYTF.

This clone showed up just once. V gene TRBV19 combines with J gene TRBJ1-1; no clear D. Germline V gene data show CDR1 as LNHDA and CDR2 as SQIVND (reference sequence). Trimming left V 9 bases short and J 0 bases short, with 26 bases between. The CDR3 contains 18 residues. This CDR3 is CASEKSRGWTAMNTEAFF. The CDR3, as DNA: TGTGCCAGCGAGAAATCCCGTGGATGGACGGCTATGAACACTGAAGCTTTCTTT.

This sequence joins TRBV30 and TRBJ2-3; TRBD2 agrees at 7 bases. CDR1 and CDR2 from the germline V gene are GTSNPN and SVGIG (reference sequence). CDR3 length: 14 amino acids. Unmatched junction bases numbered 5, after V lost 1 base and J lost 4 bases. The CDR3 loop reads CAWSGGSGADTQYF. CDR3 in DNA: TGTGCCTGGAGTGGCGGGAGTGGCGCAGATACGCAGTATTTT.

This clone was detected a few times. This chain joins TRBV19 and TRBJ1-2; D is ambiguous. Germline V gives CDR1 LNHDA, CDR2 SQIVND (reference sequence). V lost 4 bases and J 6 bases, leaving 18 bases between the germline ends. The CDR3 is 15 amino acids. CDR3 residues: CASSKQSLVVDGYTF. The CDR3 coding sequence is TGTGCCAGTAGTAAGCAGTCCCTTGTAGTGGATGGCTACACCTTC.

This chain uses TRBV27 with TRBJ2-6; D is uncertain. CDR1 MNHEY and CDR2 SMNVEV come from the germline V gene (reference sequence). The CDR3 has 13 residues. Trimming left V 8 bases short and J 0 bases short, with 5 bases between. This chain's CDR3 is CASRPSGANVLTF. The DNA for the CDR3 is TGTGCCAGCCGTCCCTCTGGGGCCAACGTCCTGACTTTC.

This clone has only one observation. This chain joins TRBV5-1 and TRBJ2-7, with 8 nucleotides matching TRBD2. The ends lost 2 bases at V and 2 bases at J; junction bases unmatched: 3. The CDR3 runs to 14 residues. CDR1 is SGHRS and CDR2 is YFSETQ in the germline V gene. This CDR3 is CASSFAGGTYEQYF. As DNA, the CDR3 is TGCGCCAGCAGCTTTGCGGGAGGTACCTACGAGCAGTACTTC.

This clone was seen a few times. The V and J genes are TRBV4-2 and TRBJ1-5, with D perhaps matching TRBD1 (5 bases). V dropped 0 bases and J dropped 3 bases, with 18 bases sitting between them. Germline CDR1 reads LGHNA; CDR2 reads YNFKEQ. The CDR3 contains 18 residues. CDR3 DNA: TGTGCCAGCAGCCAAGATCCTCTCGGGGGGAACTACAATCAGCCCCAGCATTTT. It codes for CASSQDPLGGNYNQPQHF.

The CDR3 region is CASSVGGTQVHEQFF. The CDR3 nucleotides are TGTGCCAGCAGCGTCGGCGGGACCCAAGTCCATGAGCAGTTCTTC. This chain joins TRBV9 and TRBJ2-1, with TRBD2 as a possible D gene (6 bases). There are 15 residues in the CDR3. Trimming left V 2 bases short and J 8 bases short, with 17 bases between. Germline CDR1 is SGDLS and CDR2 is YYNGEE.

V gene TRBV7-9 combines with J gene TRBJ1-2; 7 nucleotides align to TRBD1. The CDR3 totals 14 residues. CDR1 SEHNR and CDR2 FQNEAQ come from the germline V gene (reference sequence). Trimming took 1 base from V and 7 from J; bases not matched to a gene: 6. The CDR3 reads CASSLEGAVSGYTF. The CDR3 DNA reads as TGTGCCAGCAGCTTAGAGGGGGCCGTCAGTGGCTACACCTTC. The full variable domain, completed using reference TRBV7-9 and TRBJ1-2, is DTGVSQNPRHKITKRGQNVTFRCDPISEHNRLYWYRQTLGQGPEFLTYFQNEAQLEKSRLLSDRFSAERPKGSFSTLEIQRTEQGDSAMYLCASSLEGAVSGYTFGSGTRLTVV.

Here the CDR3 reads CASSPRTGLAGEEYEQYF. CDR3 nucleotides: TGTGCCAGCAGCCCAAGGACAGGACTAGCGGGAGAGGAGTACGAGCAGTACTTC. The gene calls are TRBV11-3 and TRBJ2-7; 13 positions agree with TRBD2. V was clipped by 5 bases and J by 4 bases; unmatched bases: 14. From germline, CDR1 is SGHNT and CDR2 YENEEA. The CDR3 runs 18 residues.

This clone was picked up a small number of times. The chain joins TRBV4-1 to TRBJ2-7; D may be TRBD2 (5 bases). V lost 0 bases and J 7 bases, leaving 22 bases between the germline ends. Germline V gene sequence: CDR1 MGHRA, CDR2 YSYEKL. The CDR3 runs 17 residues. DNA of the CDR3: TGCGCCAGCAGCCAAGATCGTTCGGGGTTCCGGCCAAGGGAGCAGTACTTC. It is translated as CASSQDRSGFRPREQYF.

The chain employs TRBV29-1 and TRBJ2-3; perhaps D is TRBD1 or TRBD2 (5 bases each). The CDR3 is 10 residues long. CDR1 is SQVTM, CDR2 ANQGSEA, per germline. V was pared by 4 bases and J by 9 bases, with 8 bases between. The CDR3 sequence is CSVGDLTQYF. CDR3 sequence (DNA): TGCAGCGTTGGGGACCTGACGCAGTATTTT.

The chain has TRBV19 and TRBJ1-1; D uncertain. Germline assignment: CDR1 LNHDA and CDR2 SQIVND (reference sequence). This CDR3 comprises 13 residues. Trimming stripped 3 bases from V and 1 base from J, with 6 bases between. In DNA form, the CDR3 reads TGTGCCAGTAGTATTGAGAAGAACACTGAAGCTTTCTTT. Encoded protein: CASSIEKNTEAFF.

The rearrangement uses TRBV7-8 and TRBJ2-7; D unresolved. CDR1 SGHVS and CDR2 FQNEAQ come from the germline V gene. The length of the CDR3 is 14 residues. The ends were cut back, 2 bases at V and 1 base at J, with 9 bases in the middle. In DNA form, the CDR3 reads TGTGCCAGCAGCTTATTAGTGCGGTCCTACGAGCAGTACTTC. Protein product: CASSLLVRSYEQYF.